Below, 32 T cell receptor beta chains from the same sample are listed, as sequenced in a study of blood T cells in healthy people across ages. For the second PCR, which ran for 7 to 11 cycles, a sample-barcoded 5' primer and a J-beta primer mix were used. TCRdb ran MiXCR on the 5' RACE reads and lists one entry per CDR3 protein. This table has 1.5 million to 2 million distinct CDR3 sequences, 28% appearing once. The sequenced sample consisted of blood. These receptors all stem from a woman aged 25-40 years in good health.

This clonotype was counted a few times. This rearrangement joins TRBV3-1 to TRBJ2-4, with D maybe TRBD1 (6 bases). CDR3 length: 14 residues. Germline assignment: CDR1 LGHDT and CDR2 YNNKEL (reference sequence). Trimming stripped 4 bases from V and 13 bases from J, with 20 bases between. The DNA for the CDR3 is TGTGCCAGCAGCCGGCAGGGGCCCCTGGGGGAGCAGTACTTC. Protein product: CASSRQGPLGEQYF.

The sample holds many counts of this clonotype. The rearrangement joins TRBV7-9 to TRBJ2-6, with D tentatively TRBD1 (6 bases). Looked up from germline, CDR1 is SEHNR and CDR2 is FQNEAQ (reference sequence). The V end was cut by 4 bases, the J end by 3 bases, with 10 bases between. The CDR3 is 15 amino acids. In nucleotides, the CDR3 is TGTGCCAGCAGCTCACAGGGCGGTGGGGCCAACGTCCTGACTTTC. It encodes CASSSQGGGANVLTF.

This clonotype was picked up many times. The chain carries TRBV20-1 and TRBJ2-4; unclear D gene. The CDR3 contains 15 residues. Germline V lookup: CDR1 DFQATT, CDR2 SNEGSKA (reference sequence). V shed 2 bases and J shed 0 bases, with 11 bases lying between them. CDR3 residues: CSARIAKIAKNIQYF. The DNA for the CDR3 is TGCAGTGCTAGAATCGCTAAAATAGCCAAAAACATTCAGTACTTC.

This chain links TRBV6-1 with TRBJ2-7, with a weak D call TRBD2 (6 bases). V dropped 4 bases and J dropped 2 bases, with 9 bases sitting between them. The CDR3 has 13 residues. Germline V gene lookup returns CDR1 MNHNS and CDR2 SASEGT. CDR3 bases: TGTGCCAGCAGTGTGGGACTTCCCTACGAGCAGTACTTC. Protein sequence: CASSVGLPYEQYF.

The rearrangement joins TRBV7-9 to TRBJ2-7; either TRBD1 or TRBD2 may fit D (5 bases each). Matching the DNA end better, TRBJ2-5 makes the J call doubtful. The CDR3 has 14 amino acids. Looked up from germline, CDR1 is SEHNR and CDR2 is FQNEAQ (reference sequence). The CDR3, as DNA: TGTGCCAGCAGGCCAGGGACCCATATTGGGACCCAGTACTTC. This encodes CASRPGTHIGTQYF.

The rearrangement links TRBV2 to TRBJ2-6; D may be TRBD1 or TRBD2 (6 bases each). Deletions cut 6 bases from V and 1 base from J, with 16 bases between. The germline V gene has CDR1 SNHLY and CDR2 FYNNEI. This CDR3 has 17 amino acids. DNA of the CDR3: TGTGCCAGCAGCGAGGGGGGAGCGTCTTCTGGGGCCAACGTCCTGACTTTC. This translates into CASSEGGASSGANVLTF.

In DNA, the CDR3 is TGTGCCAGCAGCTTGGCCGTAGGGTACGCCTACAATGAGCAGTTCTTC. As protein: CASSLAVGYAYNEQFF. The V and J genes are TRBV7-9 and TRBJ2-1, with D unresolved. Per the germline V gene, CDR1 is SEHNR and CDR2 is FQNEAQ (reference sequence). The CDR3 covers 16 residues. Trimming pared 3 bases from V and 2 bases from J, leaving 14 bases between.

This clonotype was seen many times. V gene TRBV14 combines with J gene TRBJ2-1, with 7 bases identical to TRBD2. Trimming cost V 2 bases and J 4 bases; bases outside gene matches: 5. From germline, CDR1 is SGHDN and CDR2 FVKESK. The CDR3 runs 15 residues. In DNA, the CDR3 is TGTGCCAGCAGCCAACAACGGGGAGGGTACAATGAGCAGTTCTTC. Its protein product is CASSQQRGGYNEQFF.

The gene calls are TRBV12-3 or TRBV12-4 and TRBJ1-5; 8 nucleotides agree with TRBD1. The ends lost 7 bases at V and 7 bases at J; junction bases unmatched: 9. The CDR3 extends over 14 amino acids. The CDR3 DNA follows: TGTGCCAGCACCACAGGGGGGGGACGGCAGCCCCAGCATTTT. Amino acid sequence: CASTTGGGRQPQHF.

The rearrangement links TRBV7-2 to TRBJ2-4; the D is unclear. The CDR3 has 12 residues. Trimming left V 0 bases short and J 5 bases short, with 2 bases between. The germline V gene has CDR1 SGHTA and CDR2 FQGNSA. Here the CDR3 reads CASSLAQNIQYF. CDR3 DNA: TGTGCCAGCAGCTTAGCACAAAACATTCAGTACTTC.

This clonotype has a count of ten or more. This chain joins TRBV18 and TRBJ2-7; tentatively, D is TRBD1 or TRBD2 (5 bases each). Trimming removed 2 bases at V and 3 bases at J, with 11 bases between. The CDR3 length is 14 residues. The germline V gene encodes CDR1 KGHSH and CDR2 LQKENI. The CDR3 loop reads CASSPTGRYYEQYF. The CDR3 bases are TGTGCCAGCTCACCAACGGGACGGTACTACGAGCAGTACTTC.

The chain combines TRBV12-3 or TRBV12-4 with TRBJ2-3; 7 nucleotides match TRBD2. The CDR3 has 13 residues. V dropped 6 bases and J dropped 5; count of bases not matched to a gene: 5. In DNA, the CDR3 is TGTGCCAGCAGGATATTAGCGGGAGATACGCAGTATTTT. Its translation: CASRILAGDTQYF.

This rearrangement joins TRBV3-1 to TRBJ2-1, with D possibly TRBD2 on 6 matching bases. Trimming removed 3 bases from V and 6 bases from J, with 12 bases in between. Germline CDR1 and CDR2: LGHDT and YNNKEL (reference sequence). This CDR3 has 14 residues. Here the CDR3 reads CASSHRTIRNEQFF. The CDR3 DNA reads TGTGCCAGCAGCCATAGGACTATCCGCAATGAGCAGTTCTTC.

Of note for this clonotype: This may be a read error: a much more frequent sequence differs by one nucleotide. V gene TRBV4-1 combines with J gene TRBJ2-5; 8 bases are a match to TRBD2. Germline trimming cut 4 bases from V and 7 bases from J; bases unmatched to any gene: 11. Germline V gene data show CDR1 as MGHRA and CDR2 as YSYEKL. CDR3 length: 15 residues. The CDR3 region is CASSPRALSGGTQYF. CDR3 nucleotides: TGCGCCAGCAGCCCCCGGGCTCTGAGCGGGGGGACCCAGTACTTC.

In its sample, this clonotype was seen a few times. This sequence joins TRBV7-2 and TRBJ2-1; D possibly corresponds to TRBD2 (6 bases). This CDR3 region has 12 residues. The V gene's germline CDR1 is SGHTA and CDR2 FQGNSA. The ends were cut back, 1 base at V and 10 bases at J, with 8 bases in the middle. For the CDR3, the DNA is TGTGCCAGCAGCTTAGGGCTAGCGGAGCAGTTCTTC. Amino acids: CASSLGLAEQFF.

This clonotype showed up many times. The chain links TRBV7-2 to TRBJ2-7; 8 bases align to TRBD1. The junction had 7 bases not matched to a gene; V was cut back by 3 bases and J by 3 bases. The CDR3 has 15 residues. Per the germline V gene, CDR1 is SGHTA and CDR2 is FQGNSA. CDR3 coding DNA: TGTGCCAGCAGCTTCGAGCCCGGGACAGGCTACGAGCAGTACTTC. Translation gives CASSFEPGTGYEQYF.

This rearrangement joins TRBV5-6 to TRBJ1-1; no reliable D call. Deletions cut 0 bases from V and 11 bases from J, with 17 bases between. CDR1 is SGHDT, CDR2 YYEEEE, per germline. The CDR3 consists of 14 residues. The CDR3 is CASSLDSGLASAFF. In DNA form, the CDR3 reads TGTGCCAGCAGCTTGGACAGCGGACTAGCTTCTGCTTTCTTT.

In its sample, this clonotype was seen a few times. The V gene is TRBV6-1, the J gene TRBJ1-1; perhaps TRBD1 as D (5 bases). CDR3 length: 15 amino acids. Germline lookup yields CDR1 MNHNS and CDR2 SASEGT. Trimming cost V 7 bases and J 4 bases, with 19 bases left between them. The CDR3 sequence is CASIEGKGIGTEAFF. The CDR3, as DNA: TGTGCCAGCATTGAGGGGAAGGGAATCGGCACTGAAGCTTTCTTT.

The chain recombines TRBV20-1 with TRBJ2-5; 12 bases agree with TRBD1. The ends lost 2 bases at V and 5 bases at J; junction bases unmatched: 9. Germline loops: CDR1 DFQATT, CDR2 SNEGSKA (reference sequence). The CDR3 is 16 amino acids. CDR3 residues: CSARNRDRGPGETQYF. CDR3 sequence (DNA): TGCAGTGCTAGAAACCGGGACAGGGGGCCGGGTGAGACCCAGTACTTC.

This clonotype has a handful of counts. This rearrangement joins TRBV5-1 to TRBJ2-1; 7 bases are a match to TRBD1. The CDR3 contains 15 residues. The germline CDR1 and CDR2 sequences are SGHRS and YFSETQ. J was trimmed by 12 bases and V by 3 bases; bases with no gene match: 15. The chain's CDR3 is CASSSGTAGGLAQFF. In DNA, the CDR3 is TGCGCCAGCAGCTCAGGGACAGCCGGTGGGTTAGCGCAGTTCTTC.

This clonotype was seen just once. V usage is TRBV6-5 and J usage is TRBJ1-2, with 9 bases identical to TRBD1. Germline V gene data show CDR1 as MNHEY and CDR2 as SVGAGI. The CDR3 contains 16 residues. With 5 bases clipped from V and 0 bases from J, the junction kept 7 bases outside the gene matches. The CDR3 sequence: CASSPGQGIPNYGYTF. DNA for the CDR3: TGTGCCAGCAGTCCTGGACAGGGGATCCCTAACTATGGCTACACCTTC.

Regarding this clonotype: This sequence may be a read error, since a much larger clone differs from it by one base. The chain has TRBV7-2 and TRBJ1-2, with 9 bases lining up with TRBD1. This CDR3 has 14 amino acids. Trimming took 5 bases from V and 7 from J; bases not matched to a gene: 8. Germline loops: CDR1 SGHTA, CDR2 FQGNSA. The CDR3: CASSAGQTGGGYTF. The CDR3 DNA follows: TGTGCCAGCAGCGCCGGACAGACAGGGGGTGGCTACACCTTC.

In its sample, this clonotype was seen many times. The CDR3 loop reads CASRRQGPLRDEQYF. The CDR3 region has the DNA TGTGCCAGTCGAAGACAGGGGCCTTTGCGGGACGAGCAGTACTTC. This chain links TRBV28 with TRBJ2-7, with TRBD1 matching 8 bases. V was clipped by 9 bases and J by 5 bases; unmatched bases: 15. Germline CDR1 is MDHEN and CDR2 is SYDVKM. The length of the CDR3 is 15 residues.

There are a few counts of this clonotype. This chain connects TRBV12-3 or TRBV12-4 to TRBJ2-3, with 7 positions matching TRBD2. The CDR3 sequence is 14 residues long. V dropped 6 bases and J dropped 5; count of bases not matched to a gene: 8. Here the CDR3 reads CASSRLGEGDTQYF. CDR3 in DNA: TGTGCCAGCAGCCGACTAGGGGAGGGAGATACGCAGTATTTT.

Regarding this clonotype: An end of the junction does not agree with germline; a read error may underlie this. The V call is TRBV5-6, the J call TRBJ2-6; possibly TRBD2 for D (6 bases). This CDR3 is 18 amino acids long. Germline V gene lookup returns CDR1 SGHDT and CDR2 YYEEEE. The CDR3 here is CTSSGPGQAASGANVLTF. The CDR3 nucleotides read TGTACCAGCAGCGGGCCTGGGCAGGCGGCCTCTGGGGCCAACGTCCTGACTTTC.

This clonotype was observed many times. This chain connects TRBV5-5 to TRBJ2-5; D ambiguous. Trimming shortened V by 0 bases and J by 5 bases, and 11 bases separated the two germline ends. Germline V gene lookup returns CDR1 SGHKS and CDR2 YYEKEE (reference sequence). The CDR3 is made up of 14 amino acids. The CDR3 sequence is CASSLALGSETQYF. DNA of the CDR3: TGTGCCAGCAGCTTGGCCTTGGGGTCGGAGACCCAGTACTTC.

This clonotype was counted a few times. V usage is TRBV5-1 and J usage is TRBJ1-1, with D possibly matching TRBD1 (5 bases). Deletions cut 0 bases from V and 5 bases from J, with 14 bases between. This CDR3 is 15 amino acids long. Germline CDR1 reads SGHRS; CDR2 reads YFSETQ. In nucleotides, the CDR3 is TGCGCCAGCAGCTTGGTGGGGTGGCCAGGGACTGAAGCTTTCTTT. The encoded protein is CASSLVGWPGTEAFF.

There are a few counts of this clonotype. This sequence joins TRBV12-3 or TRBV12-4 and TRBJ1-1; D is possibly TRBD1 (6 bases). Trimming pared 6 bases from V and 2 bases from J, leaving 13 bases between. The CDR3 contains 14 residues. The CDR3 loop reads CASRFTGINTEAFF. For the CDR3, the DNA is TGTGCCAGCAGGTTCACAGGGATTAACACTGAAGCTTTCTTT.

The chain combines TRBV9 with TRBJ1-6; 7 bases line up with TRBD1. The V gene's germline CDR1 is SGDLS and CDR2 YYNGEE. This CDR3 contains 14 residues. V lost 5 bases, J lost 8 bases, and 7 bases stayed unmatched. In DNA form, the CDR3 reads TGTGCCAGCAGGGCCGGGACAGCTGATTCACCCCTCCACTTT. Amino acid sequence: CASRAGTADSPLHF.

In the case of this clonotype: A read error is possible here, since a much larger clone lies one base away. This chain connects TRBV7-9 to TRBJ1-2, with unresolved D. The CDR3 is made up of 12 amino acids. Per germline, CDR1 SEHNR and CDR2 FQNEAQ (reference sequence). The CDR3 DNA is TGTGTCAGCAGCTTAGATCGGCAGGGCTACACCTTC. Its translation: CVSSLDRQGYTF.

The chain carries TRBV20-1 and TRBJ1-2; 10 bases line up with TRBD1. The V gene's germline CDR1 is DFQATT and CDR2 SNEGSKA (reference sequence). The CDR3 runs to 13 residues. V lost 5 bases, J lost 3 bases, and 3 bases stayed unmatched. Written as DNA, the CDR3 is TGCAGTGCTCTCGGACAGGGGGACTATGGCTACACCTTC. It translates to CSALGQGDYGYTF.

This clonotype was observed a handful of times. This chain connects TRBV20-1 to TRBJ2-7, with D perhaps being TRBD1 or TRBD2 (5 bases each). V gave up 0 bases and J gave up 1 base, with 13 bases separating them. The CDR3 is 15 amino acids. CDR1 and CDR2 (germline): DFQATT, SNEGSKA (reference sequence). CDR3 loop: CSARDPVGTSYEQYF. Written as DNA, the CDR3 is TGCAGTGCTAGAGATCCGGTAGGGACGTCCTACGAGCAGTACTTC.